This TCR beta chain came from a study of blood T cell repertoires in COVID-19. Study details: Acute and convalescent COVID-19 specimens originated in the United States, Italy and Spain. PBMCs, B-cell-depleted T cells, or T cells provided the cDNA or gDNA that made up the material.

In the study's own analysis: From reference gene primer amplification, estimates of nucleated cell counts were derived. Assay: immunoSEQ multiplex PCR; the TCRdb copy retains only in-frame clones and omits some. V and J calls and clone size follow that table, whereas D and trimming were derived from the DNA. The data hold around 80,000 clones, with about 73% observed a single time. This receptor was identified in a man over 45 with active or convalescent COVID-19. Sequencing input: peripheral blood.

The CDR3 loop is CASSLGGTGNQPQHF. DNA of the CDR3: TGTGCCAGCAGCTTGGGTGGGACAGGGAATCAGCCCCAGCATTTT. The chain couples TRBV5-6 to TRBJ1-5; TRBD1 matches at 9 bases. The J segment lost 4 bases and the V segment lost 0 bases, leaving 2 bases of the junction unmatched. CDR3 size: 15 residues. Germline values: CDR1 SGHDT, CDR2 YYEEEE. The entire variable domain, with the rest obtained from reference TRBV5-6 and TRBJ1-5, is as follows: DAGVTQSPTHLIKTRGQQVTLRCSPKSGHDTVSWYQQALGQGPQFIFQYYEEEERQRGNFPDRFSGHQFPNYSSELNVNALLLGDSALYLCASSLGGTGNQPQHFGDGTRLSIL.